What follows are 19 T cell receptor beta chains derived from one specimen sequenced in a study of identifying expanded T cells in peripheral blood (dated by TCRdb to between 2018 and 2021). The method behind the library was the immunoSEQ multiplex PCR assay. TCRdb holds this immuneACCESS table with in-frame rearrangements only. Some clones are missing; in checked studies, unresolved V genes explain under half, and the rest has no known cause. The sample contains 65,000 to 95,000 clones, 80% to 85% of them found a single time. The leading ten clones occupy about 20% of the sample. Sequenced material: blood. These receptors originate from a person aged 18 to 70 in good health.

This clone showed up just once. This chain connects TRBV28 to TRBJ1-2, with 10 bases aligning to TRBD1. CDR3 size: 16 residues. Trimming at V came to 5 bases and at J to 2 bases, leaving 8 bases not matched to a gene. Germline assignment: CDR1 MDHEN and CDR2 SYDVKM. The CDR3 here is CASSQGGQGTNYGYTF. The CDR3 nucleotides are TGTGCCAGCAGTCAGGGGGGACAGGGGACGAACTATGGCTACACCTTC.

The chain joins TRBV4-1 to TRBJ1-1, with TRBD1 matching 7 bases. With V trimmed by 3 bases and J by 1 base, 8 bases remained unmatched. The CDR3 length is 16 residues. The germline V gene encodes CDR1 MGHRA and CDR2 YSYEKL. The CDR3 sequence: CASSQPADRANTEAFF. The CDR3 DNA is TGCGCCAGCAGCCAGCCGGCCGACAGGGCGAACACTGAAGCTTTCTTT.

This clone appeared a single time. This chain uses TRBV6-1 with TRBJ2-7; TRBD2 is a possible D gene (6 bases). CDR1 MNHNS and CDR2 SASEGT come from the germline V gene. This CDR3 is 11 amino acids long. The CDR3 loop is CGVGGAYEQYF. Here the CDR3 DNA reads TGTGGGGTGGGGGGAGCCTACGAGCAGTACTTC.

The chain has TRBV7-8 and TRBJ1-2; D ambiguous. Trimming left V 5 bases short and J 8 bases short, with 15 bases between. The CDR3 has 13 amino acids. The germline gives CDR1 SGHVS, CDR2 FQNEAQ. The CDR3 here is CASSPNVVGGYTF. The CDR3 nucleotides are TGTGCCAGCAGCCCGAATGTCGTCGGAGGCTACACCTTC.

In DNA form, the CDR3 reads TGTGCCAGCAGCAAAGGAGACAGGCCCCTCGCGGGAAAACTGTTTTTT. Protein sequence: CASSKGDRPLAGKLFF. The chain links TRBV21-1 to TRBJ1-4; the table gives TRBD1 as D, unverified against the DNA. TRBV21-1 is given as a pseudogene. The CDR3 length is 16 residues.

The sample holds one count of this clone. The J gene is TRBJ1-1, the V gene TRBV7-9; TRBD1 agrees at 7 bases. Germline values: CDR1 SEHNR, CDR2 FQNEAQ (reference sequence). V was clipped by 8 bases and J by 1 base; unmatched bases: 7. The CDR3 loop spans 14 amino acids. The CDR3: CASQDRVSNTEAFF. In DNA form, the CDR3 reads TGTGCCAGCCAAGACAGGGTTTCGAACACTGAAGCTTTCTTT. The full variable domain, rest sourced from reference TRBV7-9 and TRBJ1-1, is DTGVSQNPRHKITKRGQNVTFRCDPISEHNRLYWYRQTLGQGPEFLTYFQNEAQLEKSRLLSDRFSAERPKGSFSTLEIQRTEQGDSAMYLCASQDRVSNTEAFFGQGTRLTVV.

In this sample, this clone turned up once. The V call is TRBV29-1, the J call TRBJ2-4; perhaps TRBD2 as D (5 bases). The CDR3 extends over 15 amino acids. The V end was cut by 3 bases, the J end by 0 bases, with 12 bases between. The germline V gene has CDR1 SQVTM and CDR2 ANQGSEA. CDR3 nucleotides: TGCAGCGTTGACGAAGGTGGAGGAGCCAAAAACATTCAGTACTTC. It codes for CSVDEGGGAKNIQYF.

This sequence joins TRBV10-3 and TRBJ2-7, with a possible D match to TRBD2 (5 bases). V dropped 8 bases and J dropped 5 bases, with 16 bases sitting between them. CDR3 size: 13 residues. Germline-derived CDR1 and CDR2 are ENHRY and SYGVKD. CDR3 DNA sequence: TGTGCCATCCTAGCTAGTATGGAAAACGAGCAGTACTTC. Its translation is CAILASMENEQYF.

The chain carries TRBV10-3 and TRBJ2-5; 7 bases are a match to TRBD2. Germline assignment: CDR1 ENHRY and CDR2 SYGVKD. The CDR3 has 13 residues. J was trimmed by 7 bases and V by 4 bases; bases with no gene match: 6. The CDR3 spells CAISVGGSGTQYF. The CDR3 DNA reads TGTGCCATCAGTGTCGGGGGGAGCGGGACCCAGTACTTC.

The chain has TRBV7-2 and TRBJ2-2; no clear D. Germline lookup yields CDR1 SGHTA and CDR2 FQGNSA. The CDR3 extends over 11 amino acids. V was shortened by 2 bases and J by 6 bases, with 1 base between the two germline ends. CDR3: CASSLSGELFF. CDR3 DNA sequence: TGTGCCAGCAGCTTATCCGGGGAGCTGTTTTTT.

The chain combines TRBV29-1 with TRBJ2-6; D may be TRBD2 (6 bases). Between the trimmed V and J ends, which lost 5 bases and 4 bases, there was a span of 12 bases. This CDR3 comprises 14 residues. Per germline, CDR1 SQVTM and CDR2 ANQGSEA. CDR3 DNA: TGCAGCGTTCTGGAGGGACCCGGGGCCAACGTCCTGACTTTC. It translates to CSVLEGPGANVLTF.

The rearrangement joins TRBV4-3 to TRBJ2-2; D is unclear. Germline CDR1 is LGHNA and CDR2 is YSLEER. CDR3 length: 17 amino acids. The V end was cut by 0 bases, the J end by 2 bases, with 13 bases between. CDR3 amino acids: CASSQDITAINTGELFF. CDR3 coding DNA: TGCGCCAGCAGCCAAGATATAACAGCAATTAACACCGGGGAGCTGTTTTTT.

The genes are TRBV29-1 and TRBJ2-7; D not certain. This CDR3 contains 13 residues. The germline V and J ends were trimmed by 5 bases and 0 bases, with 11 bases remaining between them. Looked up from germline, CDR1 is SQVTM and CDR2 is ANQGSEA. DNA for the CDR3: TGCAGCGTTCGGACCGTTCTCTCCTACGAGCAGTACTTC. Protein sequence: CSVRTVLSYEQYF.

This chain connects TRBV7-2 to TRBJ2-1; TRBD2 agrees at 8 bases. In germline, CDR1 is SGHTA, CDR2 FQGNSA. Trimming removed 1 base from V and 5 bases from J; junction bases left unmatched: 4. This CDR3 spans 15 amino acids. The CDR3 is CASSLVGLGDNEQFF. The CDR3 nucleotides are TGTGCCAGCAGCTTAGTGGGACTAGGAGACAATGAGCAGTTCTTC.

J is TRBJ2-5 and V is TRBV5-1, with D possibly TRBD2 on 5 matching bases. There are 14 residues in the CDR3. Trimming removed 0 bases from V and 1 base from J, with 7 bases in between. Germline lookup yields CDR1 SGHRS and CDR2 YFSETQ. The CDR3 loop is CASSLAAGQETQYF. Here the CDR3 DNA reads TGCGCCAGCAGCTTGGCGGCGGGCCAAGAGACCCAGTACTTC.

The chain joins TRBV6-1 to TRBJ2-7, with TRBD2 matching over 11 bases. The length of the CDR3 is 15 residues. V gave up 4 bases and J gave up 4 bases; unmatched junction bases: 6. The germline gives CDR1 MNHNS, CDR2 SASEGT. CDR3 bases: TGTGCCAGCAGTGCACTAGCGGGAGAGGTATACGAGCAGTACTTC. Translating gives CASSALAGEVYEQYF.

As DNA, the CDR3 is TGTGCCAGTAGTAGACTGAGCAGTGCAGAGACCCAGTACTTC. Translated, it gives CASSRLSSAETQYF. The chain links TRBV19 to TRBJ2-5; D remains ambiguous. Trimming took 4 bases from V and 4 from J, leaving 13 bases between them. CDR1 is LNHDA and CDR2 is SQIVND in the germline V gene (reference sequence). CDR3 size: 14 residues.

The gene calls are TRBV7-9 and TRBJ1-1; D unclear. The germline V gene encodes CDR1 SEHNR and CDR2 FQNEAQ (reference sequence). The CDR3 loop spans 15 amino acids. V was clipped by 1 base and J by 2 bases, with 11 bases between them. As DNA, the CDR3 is TGTGCCAGCAGCTTAGTTGCGGGGATAAACACTGAAGCTTTCTTT. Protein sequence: CASSLVAGINTEAFF.

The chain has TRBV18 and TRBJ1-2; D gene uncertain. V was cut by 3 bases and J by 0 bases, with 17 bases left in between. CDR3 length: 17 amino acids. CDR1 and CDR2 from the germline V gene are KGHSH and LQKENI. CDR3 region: CASSPVTASFTNYGYTF. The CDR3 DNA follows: TGTGCCAGCTCACCGGTCACAGCCTCGTTTACTAACTATGGCTACACCTTC.